A selection of T cell receptor beta chains follows, all from one sample in a study of blood T cell repertoires in COVID-19. The method was immunoSEQ multiplex PCR; TCRdb's version includes in-frame clones alone and lacks a portion of them. The repertoire consists of approximately 160,000 clones, with around 81% occurring once and the leading ten covering roughly 11%. Sequenced material: peripheral blood. These receptors came from a man in his 60s with active or convalescent COVID-19. Both conserved end residues are part of each CDR3. The order of the fields is CDR3 length, clone size, J gene, D gene, V gene, CDR3 protein, CDR3 DNA. The D gene is left open where the match is weak. Clone size is shown for a subset of rows, as once, few, many or a class of expanded clone.

len: 12; abundance: NA; j_gene: TRBJ2-7; d_gene: NA; v_gene: TRBV7-2; CDR3aa: CASSSRGDEQYF; CDR3nt: TGTGCCAGCAGCTCAAGGGGCGACGAGCAGTACTTC
len: 12; abundance: NA; j_gene: TRBJ1-5; d_gene: NA; v_gene: TRBV28; CDR3aa: CASSSPVRPQHF; CDR3nt: TGTGCCAGCAGTTCCCCAGTCCGACCCCAGCATTTT
len: 14; abundance: NA; j_gene: TRBJ2-3; d_gene: NA; v_gene: TRBV7-2; CDR3aa: CASSRGLDPDTQYF; CDR3nt: TGTGCCAGCAGCCGCGGGCTAGACCCAGATACGCAGTATTTT
len: 14; abundance: NA; j_gene: TRBJ1-5; d_gene: NA; v_gene: TRBV6-5; CDR3aa: CASSWIGVNQPQHF; CDR3nt: TGTGCCAGCAGCTGGATCGGGGTAAATCAGCCCCAGCATTTT
len: 15; abundance: NA; j_gene: TRBJ1-1; d_gene: TRBD1; v_gene: TRBV28; CDR3aa: CASSSSGGAGTEAFF; CDR3nt: TGTGCCAGCAGCTCCTCAGGGGGCGCGGGCACTGAAGCTTTCTTT
len: 14; abundance: NA; j_gene: TRBJ1-1; d_gene: NA; v_gene: TRBV7-8; CDR3aa: CASSGALLSTEAFF; CDR3nt: TGTGCCAGCAGCGGAGCCCTACTTAGCACTGAAGCTTTCTTT
len: 12; abundance: NA; j_gene: TRBJ1-2; d_gene: NA; v_gene: TRBV6-5; CDR3aa: CASRGKGYGYTF; CDR3nt: TGTGCCAGCCGCGGGAAAGGGTATGGCTACACCTTC
len: 11; abundance: NA; j_gene: TRBJ2-7; d_gene: NA; v_gene: TRBV28; CDR3aa: CASSRRAEQYF; CDR3nt: TGTGCCAGCAGCCGCAGGGCGGAGCAGTACTTC
len: 17; abundance: NA; j_gene: TRBJ1-6; d_gene: TRBD1; v_gene: TRBV11-2; CDR3aa: CASSSPGQGAVNSPLHF; CDR3nt: TGTGCCAGCAGCTCACCGGGACAGGGGGCGGTCAATTCACCCCTCCACTTT
len: 18; abundance: NA; j_gene: TRBJ2-7; d_gene: TRBD1; v_gene: TRBV5-8; CDR3aa: CASSLAPTGGYSSYEQYF; CDR3nt: TGTGCCAGCAGCTTGGCCCCGACAGGGGGCTATAGCTCCTACGAGCAGTACTTC
len: 14; abundance: NA; j_gene: TRBJ2-3; d_gene: TRBD2; v_gene: TRBV29-1; CDR3aa: CSVDRGEGKDTQYF; CDR3nt: TGCAGCGTTGACCGTGGGGAGGGGAAAGATACGCAGTATTTT
len: 13; abundance: NA; j_gene: TRBJ1-5; d_gene: NA; v_gene: TRBV18; CDR3aa: CASSPAVVQPQHF; CDR3nt: TGTGCCAGCTCACCGGCAGTCGTCCAGCCCCAGCATTTT
len: 16; abundance: NA; j_gene: TRBJ1-6; d_gene: NA; v_gene: TRBV4-1; CDR3aa: CASSQLGAGYGSPLHF; CDR3nt: TGCGCCAGCAGCCAATTAGGCGCGGGATACGGTTCACCCCTCCACTTT
len: 14; abundance: NA; j_gene: TRBJ1-6; d_gene: TRBD1; v_gene: TRBV10-2; CDR3aa: CASRGQGQGSPLHF; CDR3nt: TGCGCCAGCAGAGGACAGGGCCAAGGATCACCCCTCCACTTT
len: 18; abundance: NA; j_gene: TRBJ2-1; d_gene: TRBD2; v_gene: TRBV10-2; CDR3aa: CASSESTLAGSDRNEQFF; CDR3nt: TGCGCCAGCAGTGAGTCCACACTAGCGGGATCGGATCGCAATGAGCAGTTCTTC
len: 16; abundance: NA; j_gene: TRBJ2-3; d_gene: TRBD2; v_gene: TRBV11-2; CDR3aa: CASSLGTSGGTDTQYF; CDR3nt: TGTGCCAGCAGCTTAGGGACTAGCGGGGGCACAGATACGCAGTATTTT
len: 14; abundance: NA; j_gene: TRBJ2-7; d_gene: NA; v_gene: TRBV5-1; CDR3aa: CASSFGLASYEQYF; CDR3nt: TGCGCCAGCAGCTTTGGGCTAGCCTCCTACGAGCAGTACTTC
len: 14; abundance: once; j_gene: TRBJ2-1; d_gene: NA; v_gene: TRBV7-2; CDR3aa: CASSLVTQGNEQFF; CDR3nt: TGTGCCAGCAGCTTAGTCACGCAGGGCAATGAGCAGTTCTTC
len: 13; abundance: NA; j_gene: TRBJ2-5; d_gene: NA; v_gene: TRBV18; CDR3aa: CASSPPNQETQYF; CDR3nt: TGTGCCAGCTCACCACCCAATCAAGAGACCCAGTACTTC
len: 12; abundance: NA; j_gene: TRBJ2-7; d_gene: NA; v_gene: TRBV29-1; CDR3aa: CSVETGTSEQYF; CDR3nt: TGCAGCGTTGAGACGGGAACTAGCGAGCAGTACTTC
len: 15; abundance: once; j_gene: TRBJ2-7; d_gene: TRBD2; v_gene: TRBV5-4; CDR3aa: CASSLGSGGPYEQYF; CDR3nt: TGTGCCAGCAGCTTGGGTTCGGGGGGGCCCTACGAGCAGTACTTC
len: 14; abundance: NA; j_gene: TRBJ2-7; d_gene: TRBD1; v_gene: TRBV5-5; CDR3aa: CASSLGDSRYEQYF; CDR3nt: TGTGCCAGCAGCTTAGGGGACAGCCGCTACGAGCAGTACTTC
len: 13; abundance: NA; j_gene: TRBJ2-7; d_gene: TRBD2; v_gene: TRBV4-1; CDR3aa: CASSRGLAGRQYF; CDR3nt: TGCGCCAGCAGCCGAGGACTAGCGGGAAGGCAGTACTTC
len: 13; abundance: NA; j_gene: TRBJ1-2; d_gene: NA; v_gene: TRBV19; CDR3aa: CASSRQENYGYTF; CDR3nt: TGTGCCAGTAGTCGACAGGAGAACTATGGCTACACCTTC
len: 14; abundance: NA; j_gene: TRBJ1-6; d_gene: NA; v_gene: TRBV7-9; CDR3aa: CASSLGGVRSSLHF; CDR3nt: TGTGCCAGCAGCTTAGGAGGTGTCCGTTCATCCCTCCACTTT
len: 15; abundance: NA; j_gene: TRBJ1-5; d_gene: NA; v_gene: TRBV2; CDR3aa: CASSSSTGMGQPQHF; CDR3nt: TGTGCCAGCAGTTCAAGTACGGGTATGGGTCAGCCCCAGCATTTT
len: 13; abundance: NA; j_gene: TRBJ2-7; d_gene: NA; v_gene: TRBV7-9; CDR3aa: CASTATEPYEQYF; CDR3nt: TGTGCCAGCACGGCGACAGAACCCTACGAGCAGTACTTC
len: 16; abundance: NA; j_gene: TRBJ1-1; d_gene: TRBD1; v_gene: TRBV5-1; CDR3aa: CASSGGGWSANTEAFF; CDR3nt: TGCGCCAGCAGCGGAGGGGGCTGGTCCGCGAACACTGAAGCTTTCTTT
len: 13; abundance: NA; j_gene: TRBJ2-7; d_gene: TRBD2; v_gene: TRBV20-1; CDR3aa: CSASTSGAYEQYF; CDR3nt: TGCAGTGCTAGTACTAGCGGCGCCTACGAGCAGTACTTC
len: 15; abundance: NA; j_gene: TRBJ2-2; d_gene: TRBD1; v_gene: TRBV5-1; CDR3aa: CASSADRANTGELFF; CDR3nt: TGCGCCAGCAGCGCCGACAGGGCGAACACCGGGGAGCTGTTTTTT
len: 14; abundance: NA; j_gene: TRBJ2-7; d_gene: NA; v_gene: TRBV10-1; CDR3aa: CASSAGVDNYEQYF; CDR3nt: TGCGCCAGCAGTGCGGGGGTAGACAACTACGAGCAGTACTTC
len: 13; abundance: NA; j_gene: TRBJ2-1; d_gene: NA; v_gene: TRBV6-5; CDR3aa: CASSSPPGNEQFF; CDR3nt: TGTGCCAGCAGTAGCCCCCCGGGGAATGAGCAGTTCTTC
len: 15; abundance: NA; j_gene: TRBJ2-3; d_gene: NA; v_gene: TRBV9; CDR3aa: CASSAWEGETDTQYF; CDR3nt: TGTGCCAGCAGCGCTTGGGAGGGGGAGACAGATACGCAGTATTTT
len: 13; abundance: NA; j_gene: TRBJ2-7; d_gene: TRBD1; v_gene: TRBV12-3/TRBV12-4; CDR3aa: CASSGQGAYEQYF; CDR3nt: TGTGCCAGCAGTGGGCAGGGGGCCTACGAGCAGTACTTC
len: 16; abundance: once; j_gene: TRBJ2-7; d_gene: NA; v_gene: TRBV19; CDR3aa: CASSNVLGQITPEQYF; CDR3nt: TGTGCCAGTAGTAACGTCCTCGGACAGATCACTCCTGAGCAGTACTTC
len: 16; abundance: NA; j_gene: TRBJ1-2; d_gene: TRBD1; v_gene: TRBV6-4; CDR3aa: CASSDPGDSWQRGYTF; CDR3nt: TGTGCCAGCAGTGACCCGGGGGACAGTTGGCAAAGGGGCTACACCTTC
len: 15; abundance: NA; j_gene: TRBJ1-2; d_gene: NA; v_gene: TRBV6-2/TRBV6-3; CDR3aa: CASSYRAGVPYGYTF; CDR3nt: TGTGCCAGCAGTTACAGGGCAGGGGTGCCCTATGGCTACACCTTC
len: 13; abundance: NA; j_gene: TRBJ1-5; d_gene: NA; v_gene: TRBV19; CDR3aa: CASSGQSNQPQHF; CDR3nt: TGTGCCAGTAGCGGACAGAGTAATCAGCCCCAGCATTTT
len: 15; abundance: NA; j_gene: TRBJ2-6; d_gene: NA; v_gene: TRBV11-2; CDR3aa: CASSLDRSGANVLTF; CDR3nt: TGTGCCAGCAGCCTTGACAGATCTGGGGCCAACGTCCTGACTTTC
len: 18; abundance: NA; j_gene: TRBJ1-4; d_gene: TRBD1; v_gene: TRBV2; CDR3aa: CASRETGAGVETNEKLFF; CDR3nt: TGTGCCAGCAGGGAGACAGGGGCGGGAGTAGAAACTAATGAAAAACTGTTTTTT
len: 14; abundance: few; j_gene: TRBJ1-2; d_gene: NA; v_gene: TRBV19; CDR3aa: CASSYSRTSYGYTF; CDR3nt: TGTGCCAGTAGTTACAGCCGTACATCCTATGGCTACACCTTC
len: 18; abundance: NA; j_gene: TRBJ1-4; d_gene: TRBD1; v_gene: TRBV5-4; CDR3aa: CASSFAGTGQRPNEKLFF; CDR3nt: TGTGCCAGCAGCTTCGCCGGGACAGGGCAGCGCCCTAATGAAAAACTGTTTTTT
len: 19; abundance: NA; j_gene: TRBJ2-1; d_gene: TRBD2; v_gene: TRBV19; CDR3aa: CASNARGLAGGSSYNEQFF; CDR3nt: TGTGCCAGTAACGCTAGGGGACTAGCGGGTGGAAGCTCCTACAATGAGCAGTTCTTC